These 6 T cell receptor beta chains came from one sample sequenced in a study of cytomegalovirus exposure and HLA in healthy donors. A multiplex PCR was run with 60 Vbeta primers and 13 Jbeta primers. Sequencing used immunoSEQ multiplex PCR; TCRdb keeps in-frame clones, though not all of them. The table records about 230,000 clones, around 88% of them present only once. Specimen: PBMCs. The receptor set was obtained from a woman aged 18-30 years in good health and CMV-seronegative.

The rearrangement uses TRBV7-6 and TRBJ2-1; 12 positions agree with TRBD2. The CDR3 has 17 residues. CDR1 and CDR2 from the germline V gene are SGHVS and FNYEAQ. The junction had 4 bases not matched to a gene; V was cut back by 4 bases and J by 0 bases. Written as DNA, the CDR3 is TGTGCCAGCAGCTCCCAGACTAGCGGGAGCTCCTACAATGAGCAGTTCTTC. Its protein product is CASSSQTSGSSYNEQFF.

As concerns this clone: An end of the junction differs from the germline gene, which may be a read error. Other nucleotide sequences from this sample produce the same CDR3. This chain joins TRBV9 and TRBJ1-2; the match to TRBD1 covers 9 bases. The CDR3 has 15 amino acids. Germline CDR1 is SGDLS and CDR2 is YYNGEE. Here the CDR3 reads CASSVDIGQGSGYTF. CDR3 sequence (DNA): TGCGCCAGCAGCGTAGATATAGGACAGGGGAGTGGCTACACCTTC.

V and J are TRBV7-3 and TRBJ1-2; 10 nucleotides match TRBD1. With 0 bases clipped from V and 6 bases from J, the junction kept 1 base outside the gene matches. Germline CDR1 SGHTA, CDR2 FQGTGA. There are 14 residues in the CDR3. The CDR3 is CASSLTGTGDGYTF. In nucleotides, the CDR3 is TGTGCCAGCAGCTTAACCGGGACAGGGGATGGCTACACCTTC.

This chain joins TRBV7-9 and TRBJ2-3, with TRBD2 matching 12 bases. CDR1 is SEHNR and CDR2 is FQNEAQ in the germline V gene (reference sequence). V gave up 4 bases and J gave up 4 bases; unmatched junction bases: 9. This CDR3 has 17 residues. CDR3 sequence: CASSSVLTSGGSDTQYF. The CDR3 nucleotides read TGTGCCAGCAGCTCTGTTCTGACTAGCGGGGGTTCAGATACGCAGTATTTT. Supplemented by reference TRBV7-9 and TRBJ2-3, the full variable domain reads DTGVSQNPRHKITKRGQNVTFRCDPISEHNRLYWYRQTLGQGPEFLTYFQNEAQLEKSRLLSDRFSAERPKGSFSTLEIQRTEQGDSAMYLCASSSVLTSGGSDTQYFGPGTRLTVL.

The rearrangement uses TRBV7-7 and TRBJ2-5; 10 bases agree with TRBD2. The V segment lost 4 bases and the J segment 5 bases; nucleotides outside the gene matches: 4. This CDR3 contains 14 residues. Germline lookup yields CDR1 SSHAT and CDR2 FNYEAQ (reference sequence). The CDR3 region has the DNA TGTGCCAGCAGCTCTAGCGGGAGAGCGGAGACCCAGTACTTC. It translates to CASSSSGRAETQYF.

The V gene is TRBV29-1, the J gene TRBJ1-5, with a possible D match to TRBD1 (6 bases). The germline V and J ends were trimmed by 5 bases and 4 bases, with 15 bases remaining between them. Germline assignment: CDR1 SQVTM and CDR2 ANQGSEA. This CDR3 has 14 amino acids. This CDR3 is CSVRTGTRNQPQHF. In DNA form, the CDR3 reads TGCAGCGTTCGGACCGGGACAAGGAATCAGCCCCAGCATTTT.